The present T cell receptor (beta chain) was sequenced within a study of blood T cell repertoires in COVID-19. Study background: Acute-phase and convalescent COVID-19 samples originated in the United States, Italy and Spain. Nucleic acid was either cDNA or gDNA, and it came from T cells, B-cell-depleted T cells, or PBMCs.

This clone occurred once. A read error may produce the germline difference seen at one junction end. In the authors' methods: Reference gene primer amplification gave nucleated cell count estimates. Profiled with immunoSEQ multiplex PCR; TCRdb holds only in-frame clones, not every one. V and J calls and clone size come straight from that table; D and trimming were deduced from the DNA. The data hold about 78,000 clones, with 90% observed a single time. The CDR3 loop spans 9 amino acids. The germline CDR1 and CDR2 sequences are DFQATT and SNEGSKA (reference sequence). This clonotype originated in a woman between 45 and 65 years old in a cohort sampled during active COVID-19. Sequenced material: peripheral blood. The rearrangement uses TRBV20-1 and TRBJ2-7; maybe TRBD2 (5 bases). CDR3: CSALPAEDF. DNA of the CDR3: TGCAGTGCTCTCCCGGCGGAGGACTTC.